The rows below give T cell receptor beta chains drawn from one sample of a study of cytomegalovirus exposure and HLA in healthy donors. Some clones are missing from TCRdb's copy, which holds only in-frame ones; the method was immunoSEQ multiplex PCR. The table shows 120,000 or so clones, with around three quarters occurring only once. The sequenced sample was PBMCs. These receptor sequences come from a man younger than 40 in good health and CMV-seropositive. The CDR3 runs from the conserved cysteine through the conserved F or W. A D gene is named only where the DNA matches it firmly. Clone size is given for some rows only: seen once, a few or many times, or a class if the clone is expanded.

d_call j_call clone_size v_call cdr3_length cdr3_aa cdr3_nt
- TRBJ1-1 - TRBV6-1 14 CASSDRGSNTEAFF TGTGCCAGCAGTGACAGAGGTTCGAACACTGAAGCTTTCTTT
TRBD1 TRBJ2-5 - TRBV12-5 17 CASGTREGGTGEETQYF TGTGCTAGTGGTACTCGTGAGGGGGGGACAGGGGAAGAGACCCAGTACTTC
TRBD2 TRBJ2-1 - TRBV19 14 CASSLTSVYNEQFF TGTGCCAGTAGTTTGACTAGCGTTTACAATGAGCAGTTCTTC
- TRBJ1-6 - TRBV27 12 CASSPGNSPLHF TGTGCCAGCAGCCCAGGGAACTCACCCCTCCACTTT
- TRBJ1-4 - TRBV4-1 17 CASSQEGGVRPNEKLFF TGCGCCAGCAGCCAAGAGGGAGGGGTGAGACCTAATGAAAAACTGTTTTTT
TRBD1 TRBJ1-1 - TRBV7-2 15 CASSLETGRGTEAFF TGTGCCAGCAGCTTAGAGACAGGGCGGGGAACTGAAGCTTTCTTT
- TRBJ2-5 - TRBV6-1 14 CASSATGPLETQYF TGTGCCAGCAGTGCAACAGGACCCTTAGAGACCCAGTACTTC
TRBD1 TRBJ2-7 - TRBV15 16 CATSRGQDRGSYEQYF TGTGCCACCAGCAGAGGCCAGGACAGGGGCTCCTACGAGCAGTACTTC
- TRBJ2-2 - TRBV9 15 CASSPWRGGAGELFF TGTGCCAGCAGCCCGTGGAGGGGGGGGGCCGGGGAGCTGTTTTTT
TRBD2 TRBJ2-3 - TRBV5-1 18 CASSRGTSGGFLTDTQYF TGCGCCAGCAGCCGGGGGACTAGCGGGGGCTTCCTCACAGATACGCAGTATTTT
- TRBJ2-7 - TRBV18 14 CASSPPTSRYEQYF TGTGCCAGCTCACCCCCGACGTCGCGGTACGAGCAGTACTTC
- TRBJ2-3 - TRBV18 15 CASSPVGGATDTQYF TGTGCCAGCTCACCTGTAGGGGGGGCAACAGATACGCAGTATTTT
TRBD1 TRBJ1-6 - TRBV12-5 14 CASGPGQGFSPLHF TGTGCTAGTGGTCCGGGACAGGGGTTTTCACCCCTCCACTTT
- TRBJ1-6 - TRBV6-5 13 CASSPGYNSPLHF TGTGCCAGCAGTCCAGGGTATAATTCACCCCTCCACTTT
- TRBJ2-7 - TRBV27 15 CASSLSTEENHEQYF TGTGCCAGCAGTTTATCGACAGAGGAGAACCACGAGCAGTACTTC
- TRBJ1-3 - TRBV5-1 16 CASSLGQVLSGNTIYF TGCGCCAGCAGCTTGGGACAGGTACTCTCTGGAAACACCATATATTTT
TRBD1 TRBJ2-4 - TRBV18 14 CASSAQGAENIQYF TGTGCCAGCTCAGCACAGGGGGCTGAAAACATTCAGTACTTC
- TRBJ1-2 - TRBV23-1 18 CASSQPGSNRLASYGYTF TGCGCCAGCAGTCAGCCAGGTTCTAATAGGCTCGCGAGTTATGGCTACACCTTC
- TRBJ2-7 - TRBV19 15 CASNIDGGPTYEQYF TGTGCCAGTAATATAGACGGGGGGCCGACCTACGAGCAGTACTTC
TRBD2 TRBJ2-1 - TRBV11-3 16 CASSLAGGGRDNEQFF TGTGCCAGCAGCTTAGCGGGGGGGGGCAGGGACAATGAGCAGTTCTTC
- TRBJ1-3 - TRBV27 16 CASTSGTSGRGNTIYF TGTGCCAGCACCTCCGGGACATCGGGTCGTGGAAACACCATATATTTT
TRBD2 TRBJ2-3 few TRBV6-1 16 CASSDLTSGVSDTQYF TGTGCCAGCAGTGACCTGACTAGCGGGGTTTCAGATACGCAGTATTTT
- TRBJ2-1 - TRBV6-5 15 CASAPMAGSYNEQFF TGTGCCAGCGCTCCCATGGCAGGCTCCTACAATGAGCAGTTCTTC
TRBD1 TRBJ2-2 once TRBV5-1 17 CASSISSATGSTGELFF TGCGCCAGCAGCATCTCCTCCGCGACAGGGTCGACCGGGGAGCTGTTTTTT
TRBD1 TRBJ1-2 - TRBV18 13 CASSRTGGDGYTF TGTGCCAGCTCACGGACAGGGGGCGATGGCTACACCTTC
TRBD1 TRBJ2-2 - TRBV5-5 16 CASSLGTGLITGELFF TGTGCCAGCAGCTTGGGGACAGGGTTAATTACCGGGGAGCTGTTTTTT
- TRBJ1-3 few TRBV7-9 13 CASSLVAGNTIYF TGTGCCAGCAGCTTAGTGGCCGGAAACACCATATATTTT
- TRBJ1-4 - TRBV19 15 CASSIGQVRNEKLFF TGTGCCAGTAGTATAGGACAGGTCCGTAATGAAAAACTGTTTTTT
TRBD1 TRBJ2-7 - TRBV6-4 17 CASSQPRTGGRLGEQYF TGTGCCAGCAGCCAACCTAGGACAGGGGGCCGCCTCGGAGAGCAGTACTTC